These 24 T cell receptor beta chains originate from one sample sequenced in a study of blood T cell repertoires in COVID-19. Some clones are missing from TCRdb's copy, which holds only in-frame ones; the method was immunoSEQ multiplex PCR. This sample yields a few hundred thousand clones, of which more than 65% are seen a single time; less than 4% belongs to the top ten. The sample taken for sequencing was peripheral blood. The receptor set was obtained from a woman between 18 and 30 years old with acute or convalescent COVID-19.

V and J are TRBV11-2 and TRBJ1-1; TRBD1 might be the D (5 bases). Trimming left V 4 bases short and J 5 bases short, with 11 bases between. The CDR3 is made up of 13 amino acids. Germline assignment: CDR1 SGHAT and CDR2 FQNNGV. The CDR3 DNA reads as TGTGCCAGCAGCTCGCTTGGGGGGACTGAAGCTTTCTTT. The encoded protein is CASSSLGGTEAFF. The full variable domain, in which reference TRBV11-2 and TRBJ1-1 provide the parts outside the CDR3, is EAGVAQSPRYKIIEKRQSVAFWCNPISGHATLYWYQQILGQGPKLLIQFQNNGVVDDSQLPKDRFSAERLKGVDSTLKIQPAKLEDSAVYLCASSSLGGTEAFFGQGTRLTVV.

The CDR3 nucleotides are TGTGCCAGCAGTTACTCCCTGGCAGGGATGAATGAAAAACTGTTTTTT. This encodes CASSYSLAGMNEKLFF. The V gene is TRBV6-5, the J gene TRBJ1-4; the D gene is possibly TRBD1 (5 bases). The CDR3 is made up of 16 amino acids. V was clipped by 0 bases and J by 5 bases, with 13 bases between them. Germline CDR1 is MNHEY and CDR2 is SVGAGI.

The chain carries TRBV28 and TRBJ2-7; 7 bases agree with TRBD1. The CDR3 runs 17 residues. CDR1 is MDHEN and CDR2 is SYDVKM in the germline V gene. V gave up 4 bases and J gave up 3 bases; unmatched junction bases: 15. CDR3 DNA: TGTGCCAGCAGTTCATATCGTACCGGGACAGACGGCTACGAGCAGTACTTC. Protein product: CASSSYRTGTDGYEQYF. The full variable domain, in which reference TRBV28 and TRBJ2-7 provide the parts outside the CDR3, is DVKVTQSSRYLVKRTGEKVFLECVQDMDHENMFWYRQDPGLGLRLIYFSYDVKMKEKGDIPEGYSVSREKKERFSLILESASTNQTSMYLCASSSYRTGTDGYEQYFGPGTRLTVT.

The CDR3 spells CASGLVRGSGGLTEAFF. CDR3 DNA: TGTGCTAGTGGTTTGGTACGAGGGTCAGGGGGCTTAACTGAAGCTTTCTTT. The V gene is TRBV12-5, the J gene TRBJ1-1; 8 nucleotides line up with TRBD1. The CDR3 length is 17 residues. V shed 0 bases, J shed 5 bases, and the junction held 11 bases outside the gene matches. Germline loops: CDR1 LGHNT, CDR2 FRNRAP. Looking up the rest from reference TRBV12-5 and TRBJ1-1 gives the full variable domain: DARVTQTPRHKVTEMGQEVTMRCQPILGHNTVFWYRQTMMQGLELLAYFRNRAPLDDSGMPKDRFSAEMPDATLATLKIQPSEPRDSAVYFCASGLVRGSGGLTEAFFGQGTRLTVV.

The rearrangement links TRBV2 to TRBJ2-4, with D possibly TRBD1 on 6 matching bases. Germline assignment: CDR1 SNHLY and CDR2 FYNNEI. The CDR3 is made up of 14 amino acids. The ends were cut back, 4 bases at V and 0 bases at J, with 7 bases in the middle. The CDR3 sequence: CASSAQGAKNIQYF. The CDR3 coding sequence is TGTGCCAGCAGTGCACAGGGAGCCAAAAACATTCAGTACTTC. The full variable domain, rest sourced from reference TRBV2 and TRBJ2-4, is EPEVTQTPSHQVTQMGQEVILRCVPISNHLYFYWYRQILGQKVEFLVSFYNNEISEKSEIFDDQFSVERPDGSNFTLKIRSTKLEDSAMYFCASSAQGAKNIQYFGAGTRLSVL.

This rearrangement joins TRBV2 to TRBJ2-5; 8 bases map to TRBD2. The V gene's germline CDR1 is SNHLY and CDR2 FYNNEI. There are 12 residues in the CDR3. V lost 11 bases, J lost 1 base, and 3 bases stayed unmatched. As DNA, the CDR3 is TGTGCCGGAACTAGCGGCCAAGAGACCCAGTACTTC. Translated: CAGTSGQETQYF.

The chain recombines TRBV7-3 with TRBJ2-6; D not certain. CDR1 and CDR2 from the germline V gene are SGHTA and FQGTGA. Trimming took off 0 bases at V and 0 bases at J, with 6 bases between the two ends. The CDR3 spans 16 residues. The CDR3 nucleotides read TGTGCCAGCAGCTTAACGGTAGCCTCTGGGGCCAACGTCCTGACTTTC. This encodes CASSLTVASGANVLTF.

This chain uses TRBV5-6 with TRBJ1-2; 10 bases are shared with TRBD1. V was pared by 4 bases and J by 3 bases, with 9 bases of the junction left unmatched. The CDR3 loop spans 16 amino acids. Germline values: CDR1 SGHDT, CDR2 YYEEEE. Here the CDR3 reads CASSPERQGAHYGYTF. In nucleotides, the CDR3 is TGTGCCAGCAGCCCGGAACGACAGGGGGCCCACTATGGCTACACCTTC.

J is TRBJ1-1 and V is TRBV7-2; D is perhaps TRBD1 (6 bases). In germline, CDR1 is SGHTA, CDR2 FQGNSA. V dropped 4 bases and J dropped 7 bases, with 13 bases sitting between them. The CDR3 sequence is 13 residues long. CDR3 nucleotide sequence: TGTGCCAGCAGCTCCACTTGGACAGATGAAGCTTTCTTT. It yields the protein CASSSTWTDEAFF.

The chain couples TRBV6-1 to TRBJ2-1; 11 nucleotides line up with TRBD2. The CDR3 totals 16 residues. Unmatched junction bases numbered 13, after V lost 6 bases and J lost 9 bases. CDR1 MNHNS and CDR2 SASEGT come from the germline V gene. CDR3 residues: CASSEILAGAFAEQFF. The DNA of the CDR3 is TGTGCCAGCAGCGAAATACTAGCGGGAGCCTTTGCTGAGCAGTTCTTC.

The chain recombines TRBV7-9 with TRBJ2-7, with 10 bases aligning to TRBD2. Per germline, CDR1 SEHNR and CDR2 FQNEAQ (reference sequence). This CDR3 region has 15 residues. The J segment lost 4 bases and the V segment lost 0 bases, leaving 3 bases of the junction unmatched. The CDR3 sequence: CASSLALAGRYEQYF. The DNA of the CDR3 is TGTGCCAGCAGCTTAGCACTAGCGGGAAGGTACGAGCAGTACTTC.

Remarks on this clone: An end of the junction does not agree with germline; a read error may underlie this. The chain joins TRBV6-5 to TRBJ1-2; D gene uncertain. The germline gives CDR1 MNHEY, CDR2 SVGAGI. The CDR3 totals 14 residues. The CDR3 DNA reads TGTGCCAGCAGTTACCGCCGAGGAGACTACGGCTACACCTTC. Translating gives CASSYRRGDYGYTF.

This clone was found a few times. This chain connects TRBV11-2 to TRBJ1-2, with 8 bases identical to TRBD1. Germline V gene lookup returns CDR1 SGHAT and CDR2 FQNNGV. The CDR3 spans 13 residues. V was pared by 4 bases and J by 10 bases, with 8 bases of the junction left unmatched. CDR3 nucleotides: TGTGCCAGCAGCTCGGACAGGGCCTTTGACTACACCTTC. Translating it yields CASSSDRAFDYTF.

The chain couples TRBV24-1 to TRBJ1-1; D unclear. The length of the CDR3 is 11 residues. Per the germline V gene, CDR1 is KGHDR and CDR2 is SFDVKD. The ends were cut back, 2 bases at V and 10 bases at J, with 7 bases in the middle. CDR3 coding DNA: TGTGCCACCAGTGATTCCTATCGAGCTTTCTTT. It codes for CATSDSYRAFF.

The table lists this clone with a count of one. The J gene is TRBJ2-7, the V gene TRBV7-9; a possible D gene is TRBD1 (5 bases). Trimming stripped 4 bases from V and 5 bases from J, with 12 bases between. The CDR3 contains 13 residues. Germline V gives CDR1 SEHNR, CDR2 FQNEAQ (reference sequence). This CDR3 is CASSYLQGNEQYF. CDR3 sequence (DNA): TGTGCCAGCAGCTATCTTCAGGGCAACGAGCAGTACTTC.

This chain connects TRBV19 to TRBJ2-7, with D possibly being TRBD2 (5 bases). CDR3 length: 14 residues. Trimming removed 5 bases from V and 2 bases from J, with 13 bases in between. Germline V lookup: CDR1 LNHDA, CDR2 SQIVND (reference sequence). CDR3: CASSLGLNTYEQYF. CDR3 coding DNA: TGTGCCAGTAGTCTAGGACTGAACACCTACGAGCAGTACTTC. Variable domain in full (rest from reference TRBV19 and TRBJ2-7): DGGITQSPKYLFRKEGQNVTLSCEQNLNHDAMYWYRQDPGQGLRLIYYSQIVNDFQKGDIAEGYSVSREKKESFPLTVTSAQKNPTAFYLCASSLGLNTYEQYFGPGTRLTVT.

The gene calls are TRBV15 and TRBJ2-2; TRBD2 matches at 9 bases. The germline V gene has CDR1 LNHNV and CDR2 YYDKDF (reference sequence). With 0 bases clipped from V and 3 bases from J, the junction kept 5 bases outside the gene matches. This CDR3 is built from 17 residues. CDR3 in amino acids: CATSRDVLAGHTGELFF. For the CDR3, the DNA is TGTGCCACCAGCAGAGATGTCCTAGCGGGACACACCGGGGAGCTGTTTTTT.

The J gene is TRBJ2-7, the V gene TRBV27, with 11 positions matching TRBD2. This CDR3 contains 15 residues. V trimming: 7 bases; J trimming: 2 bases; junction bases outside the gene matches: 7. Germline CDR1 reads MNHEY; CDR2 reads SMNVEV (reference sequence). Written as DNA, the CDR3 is TGTGCCAGCAACCCAGGGACTAGCGGTACCTACGAGCAGTACTTC. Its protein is CASNPGTSGTYEQYF.

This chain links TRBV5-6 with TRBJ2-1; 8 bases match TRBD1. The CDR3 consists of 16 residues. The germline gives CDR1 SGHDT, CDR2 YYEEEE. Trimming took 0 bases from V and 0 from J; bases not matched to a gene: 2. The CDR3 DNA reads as TGTGCCAGCAGCTTGGCTACAGGGGGCTCCTACAATGAGCAGTTCTTC. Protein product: CASSLATGGSYNEQFF. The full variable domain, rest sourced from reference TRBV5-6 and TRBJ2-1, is DAGVTQSPTHLIKTRGQQVTLRCSPKSGHDTVSWYQQALGQGPQFIFQYYEEEERQRGNFPDRFSGHQFPNYSSELNVNALLLGDSALYLCASSLATGGSYNEQFFGPGTRLTVL.

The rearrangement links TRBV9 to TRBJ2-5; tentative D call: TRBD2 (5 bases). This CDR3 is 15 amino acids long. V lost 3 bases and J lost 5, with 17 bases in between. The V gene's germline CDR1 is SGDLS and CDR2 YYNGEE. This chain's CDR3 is CASSGTSSRGETQYF. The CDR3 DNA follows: TGTGCCAGCAGCGGTACTAGTTCTCGTGGGGAGACCCAGTACTTC.

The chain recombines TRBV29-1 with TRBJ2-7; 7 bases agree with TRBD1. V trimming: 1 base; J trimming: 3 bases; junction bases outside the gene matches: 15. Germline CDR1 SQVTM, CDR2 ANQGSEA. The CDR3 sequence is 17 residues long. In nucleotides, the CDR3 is TGCAGCGTTGAAGGGGGGTTAACCGGGACAGAGCTCTACGAGCAGTACTTC. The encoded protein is CSVEGGLTGTELYEQYF.

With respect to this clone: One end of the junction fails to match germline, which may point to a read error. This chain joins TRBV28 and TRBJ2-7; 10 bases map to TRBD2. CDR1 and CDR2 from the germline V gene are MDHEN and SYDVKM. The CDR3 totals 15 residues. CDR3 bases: TGTGCCAGCAATTTAGCGGGAGGTACAGACTACGAGCAGTACTTC. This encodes CASNLAGGTDYEQYF.

The CDR3 loop is CASSPYFYEQYF. The CDR3 coding sequence is TGTGCCAGCAGCCCTTATTTCTACGAGCAGTACTTC. The chain combines TRBV7-8 with TRBJ2-7; D gene unclear. Germline CDR1 SGHVS, CDR2 FQNEAQ. The CDR3 is made up of 12 amino acids. V lost 5 bases and J 3 bases, leaving 8 bases between the germline ends.

CDR3 sequence (DNA): TGTGCCAGCAGCCCAGGGGTAGGGAATGAGCAGTTCTTC. Amino acids: CASSPGVGNEQFF. The chain uses TRBV27 and TRBJ2-1; perhaps TRBD1 as D (6 bases). The CDR3 covers 13 residues. The germline V gene encodes CDR1 MNHEY and CDR2 SMNVEV (reference sequence). The V end was cut by 6 bases, the J end by 7 bases, with 13 bases between.